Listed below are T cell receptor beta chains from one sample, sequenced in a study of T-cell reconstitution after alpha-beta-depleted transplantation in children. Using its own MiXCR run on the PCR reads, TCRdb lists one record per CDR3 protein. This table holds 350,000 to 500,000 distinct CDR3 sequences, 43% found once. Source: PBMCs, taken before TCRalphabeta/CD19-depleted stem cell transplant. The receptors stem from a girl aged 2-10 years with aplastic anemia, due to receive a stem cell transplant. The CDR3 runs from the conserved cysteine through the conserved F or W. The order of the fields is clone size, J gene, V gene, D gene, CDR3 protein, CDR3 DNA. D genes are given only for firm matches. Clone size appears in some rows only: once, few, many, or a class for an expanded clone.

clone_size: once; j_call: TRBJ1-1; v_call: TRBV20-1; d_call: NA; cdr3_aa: CSARGVYTEAFF; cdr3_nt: TGCAGTGCTAGAGGGGTTTACACTGAAGCTTTCTTT
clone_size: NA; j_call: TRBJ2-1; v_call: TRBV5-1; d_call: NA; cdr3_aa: CASSLETSRYNEQFF; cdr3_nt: TGCGCCAGCAGCTTGGAAACTAGCCGGTACAATGAGCAGTTCTTC
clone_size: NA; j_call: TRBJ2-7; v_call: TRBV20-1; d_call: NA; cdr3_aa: CSARAESSYEQYF; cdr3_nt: TGCAGTGCAAGGGCCGAGAGCTCCTACGAGCAGTACTTC
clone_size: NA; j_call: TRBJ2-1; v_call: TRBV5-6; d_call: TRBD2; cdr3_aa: CASSTPSGSYNEQFF; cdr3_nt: TGTGCCAGCAGCACCCCTAGCGGGAGTTACAATGAGCAGTTCTTC
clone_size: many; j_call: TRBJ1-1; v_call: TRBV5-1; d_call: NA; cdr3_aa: CASSLLGTQVGNTEAFF; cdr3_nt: TGCGCCAGCAGCTTGCTTGGGACACAAGTTGGGAACACTGAAGCTTTCTTT
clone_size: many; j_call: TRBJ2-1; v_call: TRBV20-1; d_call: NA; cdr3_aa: CSARLVDNEQFF; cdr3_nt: TGCAGTGCTAGACTAGTAGACAATGAGCAGTTCTTC
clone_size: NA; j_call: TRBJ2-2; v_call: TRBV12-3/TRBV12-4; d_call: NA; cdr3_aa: CASSSRGILNTGELFF; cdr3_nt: TGTGCCAGCAGTTCCCGGGGCATATTGAACACCGGGGAGCTGTTTTTT
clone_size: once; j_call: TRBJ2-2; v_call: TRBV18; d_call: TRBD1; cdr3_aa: CASSPRTGTGTTGELFF; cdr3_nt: TGTGCCAGCTCACCTCGTACCGGGACAGGGACCACCGGGGAGCTGTTTTTT
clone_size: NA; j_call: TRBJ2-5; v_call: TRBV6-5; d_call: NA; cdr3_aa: CASSYSTLGLETQYF; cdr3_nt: TGTGCCAGCAGTTACTCGACGCTAGGCTTAGAGACCCAGTACTTC
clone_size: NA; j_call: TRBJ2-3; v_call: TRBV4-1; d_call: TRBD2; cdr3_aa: CASSLTSGKKDTQYF; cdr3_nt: TGCGCCAGCAGCCTTACTAGCGGGAAGAAGGATACGCAGTATTTT
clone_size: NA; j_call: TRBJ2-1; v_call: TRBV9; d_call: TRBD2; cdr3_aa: CASSVGGGGVEQFF; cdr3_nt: TGTGCCAGCAGCGTAGGAGGCGGGGGGGTTGAGCAGTTCTTC
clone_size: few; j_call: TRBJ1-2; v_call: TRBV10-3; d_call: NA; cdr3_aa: CAISEWGHYGYTF; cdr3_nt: TGTGCCATCAGTGAGTGGGGCCACTATGGCTACACCTTC
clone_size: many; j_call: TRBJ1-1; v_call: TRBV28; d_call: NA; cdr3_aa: CASSLPGQEAFF; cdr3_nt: TGTGCCAGCAGTCTCCCCGGACAGGAAGCTTTCTTT
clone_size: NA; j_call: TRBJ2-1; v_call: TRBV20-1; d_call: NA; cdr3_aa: CSASLALELFNEQFF; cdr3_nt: TGCAGTGCATCTTTGGCCCTCGAGCTATTCAATGAGCAGTTCTTC
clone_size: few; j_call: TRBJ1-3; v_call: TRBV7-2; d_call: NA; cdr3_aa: CASSPAGGGAGNTIYF; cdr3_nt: TGTGCCAGCAGCCCCGCCGGGGGCGGTGCTGGAAACACCATATATTTT
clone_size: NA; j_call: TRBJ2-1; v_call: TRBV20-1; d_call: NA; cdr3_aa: CSARDPRRGYNEQFF; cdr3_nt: TGCAGTGCTAGAGATCCGCGGAGGGGTTACAATGAGCAGTTCTTC
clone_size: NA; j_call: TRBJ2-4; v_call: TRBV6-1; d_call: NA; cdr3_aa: CASSERQGLAKNIQYF; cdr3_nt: TGTGCCAGCAGTGAAAGGCAGGGGTTAGCCAAAAACATTCAGTACTTC
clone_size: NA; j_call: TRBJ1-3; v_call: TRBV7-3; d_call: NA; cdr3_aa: CASSLGRGNTIYF; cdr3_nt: TGTGCCAGCAGCTTAGGTCGTGGAAACACCATATATTTT
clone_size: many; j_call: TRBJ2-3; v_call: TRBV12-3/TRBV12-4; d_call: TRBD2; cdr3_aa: CASSLRASGRGTDTQYF; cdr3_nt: TGTGCCAGCAGTTTAAGGGCTAGCGGGAGGGGCACAGATACGCAGTATTTT
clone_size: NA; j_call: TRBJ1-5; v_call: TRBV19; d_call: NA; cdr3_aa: CASLPVGGFNQPQHF; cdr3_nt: TGTGCCAGCCTTCCTGTCGGGGGATTCAATCAGCCCCAGCATTTT
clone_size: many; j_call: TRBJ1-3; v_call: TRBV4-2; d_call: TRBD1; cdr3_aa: CASSQAGQGRFSGNTIYF; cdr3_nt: TGTGCCAGCAGCCAAGCAGGACAGGGACGATTCTCTGGAAACACCATATATTTT
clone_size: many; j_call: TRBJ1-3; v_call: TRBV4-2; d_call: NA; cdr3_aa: CASSQGTGATGNTIYF; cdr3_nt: TGTGCCAGCAGCCAAGGAACGGGGGCGACGGGAAACACCATATATTTT
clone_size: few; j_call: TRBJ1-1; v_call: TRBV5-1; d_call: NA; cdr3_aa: CASSLEGSGVIGAFF; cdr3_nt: TGCGCCAGCAGCTTGGAGGGCAGTGGGGTCATAGGAGCTTTCTTT
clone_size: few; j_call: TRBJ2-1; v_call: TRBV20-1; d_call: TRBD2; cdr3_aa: CSARDGARTSGSDEQFF; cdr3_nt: TGCAGTGCTAGAGATGGGGCTCGGACTAGCGGGAGCGATGAGCAGTTCTTC
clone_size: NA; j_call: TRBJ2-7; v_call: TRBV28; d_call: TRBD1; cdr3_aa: CASFSTGQGAYEQYF; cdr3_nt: TGTGCCAGCTTCTCCACGGGACAGGGGGCCTACGAGCAGTACTTC
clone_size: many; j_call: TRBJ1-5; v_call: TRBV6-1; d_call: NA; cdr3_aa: CASSAEAGFKVNQPQHF; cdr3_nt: TGTGCCAGCTCGGCTGAGGCTGGGTTTAAGGTCAATCAGCCCCAGCATTTT
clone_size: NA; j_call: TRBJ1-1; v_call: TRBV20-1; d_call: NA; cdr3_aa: CSARVWRGVTSEAFF; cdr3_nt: TGCAGTGCTAGAGTATGGAGGGGAGTCACCTCTGAAGCTTTCTTT
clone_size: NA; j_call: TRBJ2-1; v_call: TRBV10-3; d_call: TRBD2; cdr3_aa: CAITTSGGLGNEQFF; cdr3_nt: TGTGCCATCACGACTAGCGGGGGACTTGGCAATGAGCAGTTCTTC
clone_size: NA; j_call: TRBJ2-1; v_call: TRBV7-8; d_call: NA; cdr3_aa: CASSLRFGNEQFF; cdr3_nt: TGTGCCAGCAGCTTACGATTTGGCAATGAGCAGTTCTTC
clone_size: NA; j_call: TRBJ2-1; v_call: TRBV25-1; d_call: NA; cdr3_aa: CASSVDHRAYNEQFF; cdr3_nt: TGTGCCAGCAGTGTAGACCATCGTGCCTACAATGAGCAGTTCTTC
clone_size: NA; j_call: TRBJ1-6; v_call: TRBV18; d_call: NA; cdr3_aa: CASSPGGDSPLHF; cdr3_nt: TGTGCCAGCTCACCCGGAGGGGATTCACCCCTCCACTTT
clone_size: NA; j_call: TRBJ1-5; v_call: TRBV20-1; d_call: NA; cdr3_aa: CSARVGGGIAQHF; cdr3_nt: TGCAGTGCTAGAGTTGGAGGGGGGATAGCCCAGCATTTT
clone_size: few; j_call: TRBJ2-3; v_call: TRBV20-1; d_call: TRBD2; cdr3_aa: CSARRTSGGSTDTQYF; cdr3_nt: TGCAGTGCTAGACGGACTAGCGGGGGGAGCACAGATACGCAGTATTTT
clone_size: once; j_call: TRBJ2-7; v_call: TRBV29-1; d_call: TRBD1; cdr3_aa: CSVVPGTGRYEQYF; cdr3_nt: TGCAGCGTTGTCCCCGGGACAGGCCGCTACGAGCAGTACTTC
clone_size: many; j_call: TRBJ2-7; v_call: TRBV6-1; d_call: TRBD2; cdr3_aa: CASSGLAGLDEQYF; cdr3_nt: TGTGCCAGCAGCGGACTAGCGGGACTCGACGAGCAGTACTTC
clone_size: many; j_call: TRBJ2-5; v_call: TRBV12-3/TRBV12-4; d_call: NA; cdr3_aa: CASSLSQVEETQYF; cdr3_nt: TGTGCCAGCAGTTTAAGCCAGGTCGAAGAGACCCAGTACTTC
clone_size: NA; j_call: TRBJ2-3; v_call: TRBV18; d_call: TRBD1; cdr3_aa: CASSLERTGSTDTQYF; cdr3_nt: TGTGCCAGCTCCCTTGAACGGACAGGGAGTACAGATACGCAGTATTTT
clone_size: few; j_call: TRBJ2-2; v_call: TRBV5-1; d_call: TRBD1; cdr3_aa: CASSFRTGANTGELFF; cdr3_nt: TGCGCCAGCAGCTTTCGGACAGGCGCGAACACCGGGGAGCTGTTTTTT
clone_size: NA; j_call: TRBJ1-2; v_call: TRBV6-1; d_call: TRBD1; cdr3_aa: CASRTQDRVRGYTF; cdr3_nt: TGTGCCAGCCGGACCCAGGACAGGGTCCGCGGCTACACCTTC
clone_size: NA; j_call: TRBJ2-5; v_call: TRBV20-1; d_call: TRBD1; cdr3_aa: CSARTDRGQGTQYF; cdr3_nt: TGCAGTGCTAGGACCGACAGGGGGCAGGGGACCCAGTACTTC
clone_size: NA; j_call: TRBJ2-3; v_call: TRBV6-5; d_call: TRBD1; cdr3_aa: CASSSPKGTGGGDTQYF; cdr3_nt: TGTGCCAGCAGTTCTCCGAAGGGGACAGGAGGGGGAGATACGCAGTATTTT
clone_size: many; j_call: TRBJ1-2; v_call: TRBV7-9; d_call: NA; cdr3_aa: CASSLAGTDLRSYTF; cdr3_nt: TGTGCCAGCAGCTTAGCAGGGACGGACCTCCGAAGCTACACCTTC
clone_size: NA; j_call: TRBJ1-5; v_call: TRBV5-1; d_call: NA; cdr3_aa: CASSLRPGEGVQPQHF; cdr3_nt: TGCGCCAGCAGCTTGAGACCGGGAGAGGGGGTTCAGCCCCAGCATTTT
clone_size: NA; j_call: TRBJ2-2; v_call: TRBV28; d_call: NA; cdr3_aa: CASSPPGGAGDTGELFF; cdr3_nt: TGTGCCAGCAGTCCCCCAGGGGGCGCGGGGGACACCGGGGAGCTGTTTTTT
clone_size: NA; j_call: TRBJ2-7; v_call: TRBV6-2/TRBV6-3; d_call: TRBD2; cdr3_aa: CASSYSLAGVSEQYF; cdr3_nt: TGTGCCAGCAGTTACTCGCTAGCGGGAGTCTCCGAGCAGTACTTC
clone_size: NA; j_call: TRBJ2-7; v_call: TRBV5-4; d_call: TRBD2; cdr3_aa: CASSSGLTSGSINEQYF; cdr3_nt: TGTGCCAGCAGCTCGGGGTTGACTAGCGGGAGCATCAACGAGCAGTACTTC
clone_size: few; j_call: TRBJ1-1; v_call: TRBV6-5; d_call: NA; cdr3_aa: CASSYSLGTEAFF; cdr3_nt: TGTGCCAGCAGTTACTCCCTCGGGACTGAAGCTTTCTTT
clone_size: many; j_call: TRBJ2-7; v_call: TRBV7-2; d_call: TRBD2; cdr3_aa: CASSLARTSGRAYEQYF; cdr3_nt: TGTGCCAGCAGCTTAGCGAGGACTAGCGGGAGAGCCTACGAGCAGTACTTC
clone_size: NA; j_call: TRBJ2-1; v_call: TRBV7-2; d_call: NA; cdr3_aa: CASSLAWRLGSDEQFF; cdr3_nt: TGTGCCAGCAGCTTAGCGTGGAGGCTGGGTAGTGATGAGCAGTTCTTC
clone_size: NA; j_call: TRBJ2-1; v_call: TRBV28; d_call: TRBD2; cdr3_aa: CASSTKGREASGEQFF; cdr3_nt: TGTGCCAGCAGTACAAAGGGGCGGGAGGCGTCTGGTGAGCAGTTCTTC
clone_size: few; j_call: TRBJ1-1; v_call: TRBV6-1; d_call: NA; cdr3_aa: CASSERMFAFF; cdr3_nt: TGTGCCAGCAGTGAGAGAATGTTCGCTTTCTTT
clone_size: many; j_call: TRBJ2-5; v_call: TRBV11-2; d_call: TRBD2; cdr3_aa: CASSAHTAGVQETQYF; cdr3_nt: TGTGCCAGCAGCGCCCACACAGCGGGAGTGCAAGAGACCCAGTACTTC
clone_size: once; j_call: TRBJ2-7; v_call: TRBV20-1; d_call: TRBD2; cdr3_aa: CSPLAGGLAYEQYF; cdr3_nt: TGCAGTCCACTAGCGGGAGGACTCGCGTATGAGCAGTACTTC
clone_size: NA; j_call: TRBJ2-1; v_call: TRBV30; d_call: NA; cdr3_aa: CAWSFGQEYNEQFF; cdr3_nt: TGTGCCTGGAGTTTTGGGCAGGAGTACAATGAGCAGTTCTTC
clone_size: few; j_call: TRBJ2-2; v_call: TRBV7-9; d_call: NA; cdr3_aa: CASSTDRNTGELFF; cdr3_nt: TGTGCCAGCAGCACCGACAGAAACACCGGGGAGCTGTTTTTT